These 28 T cell receptor beta chains originate from one sample sequenced in a study of T cells after yellow fever vaccination. TCRdb reprocessed the 5' RACE reads with MiXCR, giving one entry per CDR3 protein. Of roughly 100,000 distinct CDR3 sequences in the sample, 8% to 10% are singletons; the top ten hold around 17%. The sequences come from CD8+ T cells not binding an NS4B(214-222) dextramer, sorted from PBMCs, collected roughly 14 days after the first yellow fever vaccination. The source of these receptors is a man in his late teens or twenties who received the YFV17D yellow fever vaccine.

The chain links TRBV7-6 to TRBJ1-2; 7 nucleotides align to TRBD1. CDR1 and CDR2 from the germline V gene are SGHVS and FNYEAQ. V trimming: 0 bases; J trimming: 7 bases; junction bases outside the gene matches: 8. The CDR3 loop spans 15 amino acids. The CDR3 spells CASSLASTGSSGYTF. CDR3 DNA: TGTGCCAGCAGCTTAGCTTCGACAGGGTCGTCTGGCTACACCTTC.

The rearrangement joins TRBV4-1 to TRBJ1-1, with 10 bases aligning to TRBD1. Germline-derived CDR1 and CDR2 are MGHRA and YSYEKL. The CDR3 has 16 residues. J lost 5 bases, V lost 5 bases, and 11 bases had no gene match. CDR3 in DNA: TGCGCCAGCAGCTTGGGGACAGGGGCGCGCCTGACTGAAGCTTTCTTT. It codes for CASSLGTGARLTEAFF.

The sample holds a few counts of this clonotype. The V call is TRBV4-3, the J call TRBJ2-1; D is perhaps TRBD2 (6 bases). V lost 2 bases, J lost 5 bases, and 19 bases lay in between. Looked up from germline, CDR1 is LGHNA and CDR2 is YSLEER. The CDR3 loop spans 17 amino acids. This CDR3 is CASSQRLEAEINNEQFF. The CDR3 DNA reads as TGCGCCAGCAGCCAACGACTAGAGGCGGAAATCAACAATGAGCAGTTCTTC.

This clonotype has more than one count but fewer than ten. The rearrangement links TRBV7-9 to TRBJ1-5; 8 bases align to TRBD1. Per the germline V gene, CDR1 is SEHNR and CDR2 is FQNEAQ (reference sequence). The V and J ends lost 3 bases and 7 bases, in that order; junction bases with no gene match: 5. The CDR3 runs to 14 residues. The CDR3 is CASSFQGAGQPQHF. CDR3 nucleotides: TGTGCCAGCAGCTTTCAGGGGGCCGGGCAGCCCCAGCATTTT.

The V call is TRBV14, the J call TRBJ2-3, with D possibly matching TRBD1 (6 bases). The germline V gene has CDR1 SGHDN and CDR2 FVKESK. Trimming pared 1 base from V and 4 bases from J, leaving 12 bases between. The CDR3 runs 15 residues. DNA of the CDR3: TGTGCCAGCAGCCAAGCATGGGGGCAAGCAGATACGCAGTATTTT. As protein: CASSQAWGQADTQYF.

This clonotype showed up just a few times. In DNA, the CDR3 is TGTGCCAGCAGCCCCGCGGGGGGAGAGCAGTACGTC. This encodes CASSPAGGEQYV. The chain links TRBV12-3 or TRBV12-4 to TRBJ2-7, with 8 positions matching TRBD2. Trimming at V came to 6 bases and at J to 7 bases, leaving 5 bases not matched to a gene. This CDR3 has 12 amino acids.

This clonotype appeared a few times. The rearrangement links TRBV12-3 or TRBV12-4 to TRBJ1-2, with D unresolved. The CDR3 sequence is 14 residues long. V was cut by 3 bases and J by 8 bases, with 16 bases left in between. In nucleotides, the CDR3 is TGTGCCAGCAGTTTGGGTGTTCCGCTCCACGGCTACACCTTC. As protein: CASSLGVPLHGYTF.

This clonotype was seen at least ten times. The rearrangement uses TRBV4-3 and TRBJ2-7, with D maybe TRBD2 (6 bases). The germline V gene encodes CDR1 LGHNA and CDR2 YSLEER. V shed 0 bases and J shed 6 bases, with 9 bases lying between them. This CDR3 has 13 residues. The CDR3 loop is CASSQDWRGEQYF. The CDR3 coding sequence is TGCGCCAGCAGCCAAGATTGGAGGGGCGAGCAGTACTTC.

The sample holds a few counts of this clonotype. The gene calls are TRBV5-1 and TRBJ1-2, with 8 nucleotides matching TRBD1. V lost 2 bases to trimming and J lost 3 bases; unmatched junction nucleotides: 3. In germline, CDR1 is SGHRS, CDR2 YFSETQ. The CDR3 consists of 14 residues. Here the CDR3 DNA reads TGCGCCAGCAGCTTCCCAGGGGGCGACTATGGCTACACCTTC. Protein product: CASSFPGGDYGYTF.

V gene TRBV6-2 or TRBV6-3 combines with J gene TRBJ2-1, with D possibly matching TRBD2 (7 bases). V gave up 8 bases and J gave up 8 bases, with 22 bases separating them. Per the germline V gene, CDR1 is MNHEY and CDR2 is SVGEGT. This CDR3 has 15 amino acids. CDR3 sequence (DNA): TGTGCCAGCGTCGGCCCGTGGGGGGGCGGAGATGAGCAGTTCTTC. This translates into CASVGPWGGGDEQFF.

V gene TRBV7-9 combines with J gene TRBJ2-3; 7 bases are a match to TRBD1. With V trimmed by 6 bases and J by 6 bases, 15 bases remained unmatched. Germline V CDR1 and CDR2: SEHNR, FQNEAQ (reference sequence). CDR3 length: 16 residues. CDR3 sequence (DNA): TGTGCCAGCAGACGATCGTTTGGACAGGTCGGGGATACGCAGTATTTT. This translates into CASRRSFGQVGDTQYF. The full variable domain, with the rest looked up from reference TRBV7-9 and TRBJ2-3, is DTGVSQNPRHKITKRGQNVTFRCDPISEHNRLYWYRQTLGQGPEFLTYFQNEAQLEKSRLLSDRFSAERPKGSFSTLEIQRTEQGDSAMYLCASRRSFGQVGDTQYFGPGTRLTVL.

The chain carries TRBV11-2 and TRBJ2-7; 8 nucleotides match TRBD1. In germline, CDR1 is SGHAT, CDR2 FQNNGV. V lost 0 bases to trimming and J lost 4 bases; unmatched junction nucleotides: 5. The CDR3 contains 15 residues. The CDR3 sequence is CASSLDPGGGYEQYF. The CDR3 region has the DNA TGTGCCAGCAGCTTAGACCCAGGGGGCGGTTACGAGCAGTACTTC.

Remarks on this clonotype: This may arise from a read error, as a much more abundant clone is one base away. The gene calls are TRBV7-9 and TRBJ2-1; 7 nucleotides align to TRBD2. The CDR3 extends over 12 amino acids. The ends lost 6 bases at V and 6 bases at J; junction bases unmatched: 2. Looked up from germline, CDR1 is SEHNR and CDR2 is FQNEAQ (reference sequence). The CDR3 DNA follows: TGTGCCAGCAGGCCGGGGGGCAATGAGCAGTTCTTC. It yields the protein CASRPGGNEQFF. Full variable domain (missing parts from reference TRBV7-9 and TRBJ2-1): DTGVSQNPRHKITKRGQNVTFRCDPISEHNRLYWYRQTLGQGPEFLTYFQNEAQLEKSRLLSDRFSAERPKGSFSTLEIQRTEQGDSAMYLCASRPGGNEQFFGPGTRLTVL.

The chain couples TRBV4-2 to TRBJ2-3; 10 bases are a match to TRBD2. Germline CDR1 is LGHNA and CDR2 is YNFKEQ. The length of the CDR3 is 19 residues. J was trimmed by 4 bases and V by 0 bases; bases with no gene match: 13. The DNA of the CDR3 is TGTGCCAGCAGCCAAGAGACGGCTTGGCTAGCGGGGGTTGCAGATACGCAGTATTTT. This codes for CASSQETAWLAGVADTQYF.

This clonotype was counted ten times or more. The chain combines TRBV11-1 with TRBJ2-2; 13 bases agree with TRBD2. This CDR3 has 18 residues. Looked up from germline, CDR1 is SGHAT and CDR2 is FQDESV (reference sequence). With V trimmed by 4 bases and J by 1 base, 6 bases remained unmatched. CDR3 sequence reads: CASSSQTSGGLNTGELFF. In DNA, the CDR3 is TGTGCCAGCAGCTCCCAGACTAGCGGGGGGTTGAACACCGGGGAGCTGTTTTTT.

The chain employs TRBV4-2 and TRBJ2-3; TRBD2 matches at 7 bases. The germline V gene has CDR1 LGHNA and CDR2 YNFKEQ. J was trimmed by 2 bases and V by 3 bases; bases with no gene match: 5. The CDR3 has 15 residues. In DNA, the CDR3 is TGTGCCAGCAGCCACTCGGGGGGATACACAGATACGCAGTATTTT. Protein product: CASSHSGGYTDTQYF.

This clonotype was counted only a few times. The chain recombines TRBV4-3 with TRBJ2-3, with D perhaps TRBD2 (5 bases). The CDR3 spans 14 residues. Per germline, CDR1 LGHNA and CDR2 YSLEER. The V gene lost 0 bases and the J gene lost 4 bases, with 8 bases spanning the gap. CDR3 bases: TGCGCCAGCAGCCAAGAAGGAGGTCCAGATACGCAGTATTTT. Encoded protein: CASSQEGGPDTQYF.

This clonotype was observed a handful of times. The rearrangement links TRBV7-2 to TRBJ2-6; TRBD1 matches at 7 bases. Germline lookup yields CDR1 SGHTA and CDR2 FQGNSA. The junction had 5 bases not matched to a gene; V was cut back by 6 bases and J by 0 bases. The CDR3 is 16 amino acids. Here the CDR3 DNA reads TGTGCCAGCAGAGGGGGCTCTGGCTCTGGGGCCAACGTCCTGACTTTC. Protein: CASRGGSGSGANVLTF.

The chain uses TRBV11-3 and TRBJ2-7, with D unresolved. Trimming removed 0 bases at V and 2 bases at J, with 11 bases between. Germline V lookup: CDR1 SGHNT, CDR2 YENEEA. The CDR3 runs 15 residues. The DNA of the CDR3 is TGTGCCAGCAGCTTAGAAGCAGGAAGCCCCTACGAGCAGTACTTC. Its protein is CASSLEAGSPYEQYF.

This clonotype was seen ten or more times. The V call is TRBV7-9, the J call TRBJ2-5; the D is unclear. Trimming shortened V by 4 bases and J by 2 bases, and 5 bases separated the two germline ends. This CDR3 spans 12 amino acids. In germline, CDR1 is SEHNR, CDR2 FQNEAQ (reference sequence). CDR3 sequence: CASSSIQETQYF. Written as DNA, the CDR3 is TGTGCCAGCAGCTCCATACAAGAGACCCAGTACTTC.

V gene TRBV4-1 combines with J gene TRBJ1-1; D not certain. Germline V gives CDR1 MGHRA, CDR2 YSYEKL. There are 15 residues in the CDR3. V lost 1 base and J lost 5, with 14 bases in between. CDR3 coding DNA: TGCGCCAGCAGCCAAGCCGGGCAGGATGGAACTGAAGCTTTCTTT. It translates to CASSQAGQDGTEAFF.

In this sample, this clonotype turned up many times. The gene calls are TRBV6-1 and TRBJ2-7; D gene ambiguous. This CDR3 is 13 amino acids long. V was trimmed by 6 bases and J by 4 bases, leaving 13 bases between them. Germline V gene sequence: CDR1 MNHNS, CDR2 SASEGT. The CDR3 loop reads CASSFAPGYEQYF. Written as DNA, the CDR3 is TGTGCCAGCAGCTTCGCCCCCGGGTACGAGCAGTACTTC.

Only a few counts were recorded for this clonotype. The chain links TRBV27 to TRBJ1-2; maybe TRBD1 (6 bases). Trimming cost V 6 bases and J 8 bases, with 16 bases left between them. CDR3 length: 13 amino acids. Germline V CDR1 and CDR2: MNHEY, SMNVEV (reference sequence). The CDR3: CASRTGGAAGYTF. The CDR3 region has the DNA TGTGCCAGCAGAACGGGGGGCGCTGCCGGCTACACCTTC.

This clonotype was detected a few times. V gene TRBV27 combines with J gene TRBJ2-1; D perhaps matches TRBD1 (5 bases). Trimming left V 5 bases short and J 6 bases short, with 8 bases between. The CDR3 contains 12 residues. The germline V gene has CDR1 MNHEY and CDR2 SMNVEV (reference sequence). The CDR3 protein is CASSNQGNEQFF. Written as DNA, the CDR3 is TGTGCCAGCAGTAACCAGGGCAATGAGCAGTTCTTC.

The chain is built from TRBV6-1 and TRBJ2-3; D uncertain. CDR1 is MNHNS and CDR2 is SASEGT in the germline V gene. Trimming removed 6 bases at V and 6 bases at J, with 13 bases between. This CDR3 spans 13 amino acids. CDR3 DNA: TGTGCCAGCAGGGAAAAAGTTATTGATACGCAGTATTTT. Translated, it gives CASREKVIDTQYF.

This clonotype was detected many times. The J gene is TRBJ2-3, the V gene TRBV6-4; D gene ambiguous. CDR1 MRHNA and CDR2 SNTAGT come from the germline V gene. This CDR3 is 13 amino acids long. V was shortened by 8 bases and J by 5 bases, with 14 bases between the two germline ends. CDR3 bases: TGTGCCAGCGCCTTCCGCTCCCAAGATACGCAGTATTTT. Residues: CASAFRSQDTQYF.

This clonotype was counted many times. The chain carries TRBV29-1 and TRBJ2-2; possibly TRBD1 for D (5 bases). Trimming left V 3 bases short and J 6 bases short, with 11 bases between. Germline CDR1 reads SQVTM; CDR2 reads ANQGSEA. The CDR3 has 13 residues. This CDR3 reads CSVESTGSGELFF. The CDR3 DNA reads TGCAGCGTTGAGTCCACAGGATCCGGGGAGCTGTTTTTT.

V is TRBV29-1 and J is TRBJ2-1; 7 bases match TRBD2. CDR1 and CDR2 (germline): SQVTM, ANQGSEA. The CDR3 spans 12 residues. V shed 1 base and J 7 bases; nucleotides not matched to a gene: 1. The CDR3 DNA follows: TGCAGCGTTGAAGTAGCGGGTAATGAGCAGTTCTTC. Amino acids: CSVEVAGNEQFF.